This T cell receptor (beta chain) was identified during a study of T cell responses to AZD1222 COVID-19 vaccine. Produced via immunoSEQ multiplex PCR; TCRdb's table is partial and in-frame only. The sample holds about 92,000 clones, 89% seen once. Germline loops: CDR1 GTSNPN, CDR2 SVGIG (reference sequence). The V gene lost 5 bases and the J gene lost 0 bases, with 8 bases spanning the gap. The CDR3 runs 13 residues. The source is an adult in good health. The specimen comprised peripheral blood, sampled on day 0 of AZD1222 vaccination. This chain joins TRBV30 and TRBJ2-1; D gene ambiguous. This chain's CDR3 is CAWGPGSYNEQFF. CDR3 sequence (DNA): TGTGCCTGGGGGCCAGGCTCCTACAATGAGCAGTTCTTC.